These T cell receptor beta chains were read from a single sample in a study of CD8+ T cells in alopecia areata. Generated by immunoSEQ multiplex PCR, the TCRdb table keeps only in-frame clones and is missing some. The profile covers 90,000 to 150,000 clones, with roughly 66% appearing a single time and approximately 2.8% taken by the ten largest. Source material: CD4+ T cells sorted from blood. The source is a human donor in good health. Each CDR3 is given with its conserved first and last residue. The D gene is left open where the match is weak. Expanded clones get a size class; other rows say once, few or many, or leave the size out.

V gene,J gene,clone size,D gene,CDR3 protein,CDR3 DNA
TRBV10-3,TRBJ2-3,NA,NA,CAISEASNTDTQYF,TGTGCCATCAGTGAAGCTAGCAACACAGATACGCAGTATTTT
TRBV27,TRBJ2-4,NA,NA,CASSSNKGQNEWF,TGTGCCAGCAGTTCAAATAAGGGCCAAAACGAGTGGTTC
TRBV9,TRBJ1-6,once,NA,CASGKRGDNNNSPLHF,TGTGCCAGCGGCAAAAGGGGGGACAATAATAATTCACCCCTCCACTTT
TRBV29-1,TRBJ2-5,NA,TRBD1,CSFRTGRDQETQYF,TGCAGCTTCAGGACAGGGAGAGACCAAGAGACCCAGTACTTC
TRBV4-2,TRBJ2-7,NA,NA,CASTGGAVAYEQYF,TGTGCCAGCACTGGGGGGGCGGTTGCCTACGAGCAGTACTTC
TRBV30,TRBJ1-1,NA,TRBD1,CAWSDTDREYRKAFF,TGTGCCTGGAGCGACACGGACAGGGAATACCGTAAGGCTTTCTTT
TRBV25-1,TRBJ1-2,NA,TRBD1,CASSEDRLTYGYTF,TGTGCCAGCAGTGAGGACAGGTTAACCTATGGCTACACCTTC
TRBV6-5,TRBJ1-6,NA,NA,CASSNRVENSPLHF,TGTGCCAGCAGTAACAGGGTTGAGAATTCACCCCTCCACTTT
TRBV6-5,TRBJ2-2,once,TRBD1,CATKTGWTGELFF,TGTGCCACCAAGACAGGGTGGACCGGGGAGCTGTTTTTT
TRBV5-6,TRBJ2-5,NA,TRBD1,CASSLPGQGQETQYF,TGTGCCAGCAGTTTACCGGGACAGGGACAAGAGACCCAGTACTTC
TRBV19,TRBJ2-2,NA,NA,CASSVGPWGTGELFF,TGTGCCAGTAGTGTTGGGCCCTGGGGCACCGGGGAGCTGTTTTTT
TRBV5-1,TRBJ2-1,NA,NA,CASSSIPGNEQFF,TGCGCCAGCAGCTCCATCCCGGGCAATGAGCAGTTCTTC
TRBV5-4,TRBJ2-5,once,NA,CASSLGPIQETQYF,TGTGCCAGCAGCTTGGGTCCGATACAAGAGACCCAGTACTTC
TRBV15,TRBJ2-2,few,TRBD2,CATSRDLLAGGNTGELFF,TGTGCCACCAGCAGAGATTTACTAGCGGGGGGAAACACCGGGGAGCTGTTTTTT
TRBV11-2,TRBJ1-5,NA,TRBD1,CASSLTGGSNQPQHF,TGTGCCAGCAGCCTGACAGGGGGTAGCAATCAGCCCCAGCATTTT
TRBV4-1,TRBJ2-7,few,NA,CASSRTRDGSYEQYF,TGCGCCAGCAGCAGGACCCGGGACGGCTCCTACGAGCAGTACTTC
TRBV10-1,TRBJ1-6,NA,NA,CASSEAVRNSPLHF,TGCGCCAGCAGTGAAGCAGTGAGAAATTCACCCCTCCACTTT
TRBV4-1,TRBJ1-1,NA,NA,CASSQGAVNTEAFF,TGCGCCAGCAGCCAAGGGGCCGTGAACACTGAAGCTTTCTTT
TRBV29-1,TRBJ2-1,NA,TRBD1,CSVTWTGVVDNEQFF,TGCAGCGTTACGTGGACAGGGGTCGTCGACAATGAGCAGTTCTTC
TRBV13,TRBJ1-6,NA,NA,CASSLEQDSNSPLHF,TGTGCCAGCAGCTTAGAACAGGACAGTAATTCACCCCTCCACTTT
TRBV15,TRBJ1-1,NA,NA,CATSSRGRNTEAFF,TGTGCCACCAGCTCCCGGGGGAGGAACACTGAAGCTTTCTTT
TRBV29-1,TRBJ1-2,NA,NA,CSVDKGAVTYGYTF,TGCAGCGTTGATAAAGGGGCGGTGACCTATGGCTACACCTTC
TRBV7-2,TRBJ2-1,NA,NA,CASSLQRYNEQFF,TGTGCCAGCAGCTTACAGCGCTACAATGAGCAGTTCTTC
TRBV5-1,TRBJ1-2,NA,TRBD1,CASSNVDRGQGGYTF,TGCGCCAGCAGCAATGTGGACAGGGGGCAGGGTGGCTACACCTTC
TRBV20-1,TRBJ1-2,NA,NA,CSARGGGGYTF,TGCAGTGCTAGAGGAGGGGGTGGCTACACCTTC
TRBV18,TRBJ2-7,few,TRBD2,CASSPPAGGQKQYF,TGTGCCAGCTCACCACCAGCGGGGGGGCAGAAGCAGTACTTC
TRBV6-1,TRBJ2-3,NA,TRBD2,CASRAGGSTDTQYF,TGTGCCAGCAGGGCGGGGGGGAGCACAGATACGCAGTATTTT
TRBV4-1,TRBJ2-3,once,TRBD2,CASSQGYEAGAQYF,TGCGCCAGCAGCCAAGGATATGAGGCGGGGGCGCAGTATTTT
TRBV9,TRBJ2-3,NA,TRBD1,CASSGGQGVTDTQYF,TGTGCCAGCAGCGGGGGACAGGGGGTCACAGATACGCAGTATTTT
TRBV29-1,TRBJ1-2,NA,NA,CSVKDREMGGYTF,TGCAGCGTTAAGGACCGAGAGATGGGGGGCTACACCTTC
TRBV30,TRBJ2-5,NA,NA,CAWSLGSVETQYF,TGTGCCTGGAGTCTCGGTAGCGTGGAGACCCAGTACTTC
TRBV2,TRBJ2-2,NA,NA,CASSGQGDTGELFF,TGTGCCAGCAGCGGGCAGGGCGACACCGGGGAGCTGTTTTTT
TRBV30,TRBJ2-3,NA,NA,CAGFSGDTQYF,TGTGCCGGGTTTAGCGGAGATACGCAGTATTTT